The rows below give T cell receptor beta chains drawn from one sample of a study of T-cell reconstitution after alpha-beta-depleted transplantation in children. TCRdb analysed the PCR reads with MiXCR anew, one entry per CDR3 protein. The sample shows a few hundred thousand distinct CDR3 sequences, around 25% of them seen only once. The source was PBMCs, mostly from graft donor cells, collected 180 days after TCRalphabeta/CD19-depleted stem cell transplant. These receptors originate from a male patient under 18 who had a stem cell transplant for acute lymphoblastic leukemia, so the T cells may come from the graft donor. The CDR3 runs from the conserved cysteine through the conserved F or W. D genes are given only for firm matches. Clone size is shown for a subset of rows, as once, few, many or a class of expanded clone.

CASSPLEVLTKNIQYF,TGTGCCAGCAGTCCCCTTGAGGTACTGACCAAAAACATTCAGTACTTC,NA,TRBJ2-4,NA,TRBV27
CASSQLTDMNTEAFF,TGTGCCAGCAGCCAGCTCACAGATATGAACACTGAAGCTTTCTTT,NA,TRBJ1-1,NA,TRBV7-9
CASSYHRAAEQFF,TGTGCCAGCAGCTACCACAGGGCTGCTGAGCAGTTCTTC,NA,TRBJ2-1,many,TRBV6-5
CASTFRIGELFF,TGTGCCAGTACCTTTAGGATCGGGGAGCTGTTTTTT,NA,TRBJ2-2,few,TRBV28
CASSVLEDTSF,TGTGCCAGCAGTGTCCTTGAGGACACCAGCTTC,NA,TRBJ2-7,NA,TRBV2
CASSLSPGQGLYEQYF,TGCGCCAGCAGCCTCTCCCCGGGACAGGGTCTCTACGAGCAGTACTTC,TRBD1,TRBJ2-7,NA,TRBV5-1
CASNSLGLAGDSYNEQFF,TGTGCCAGCAATTCCCTCGGACTAGCGGGAGATAGCTACAATGAGCAGTTCTTC,TRBD2,TRBJ2-1,NA,TRBV6-5
CSRGRRTTDTQYF,TGCAGTCGCGGAAGGCGTACCACAGATACGCAGTATTTT,NA,TRBJ2-3,NA,TRBV20-1
CASSVARGGYEQFF,TGTGCCAGCAGCGTAGCAAGAGGGGGCTATGAGCAGTTCTTC,TRBD1,TRBJ2-1,NA,TRBV9
CASSLLTGLNTEAFF,TGCGCCAGCAGCCTCTTGACAGGGCTCAACACTGAAGCTTTCTTT,TRBD1,TRBJ1-1,NA,TRBV5-1
CAVGQQGLNTEAFF,TGTGCCGTAGGCCAACAGGGCCTGAACACTGAAGCTTTCTTT,NA,TRBJ1-1,few,TRBV10-3
CASSSGVGFYEQYF,TGCGCCAGCAGCTCCGGCGTAGGTTTCTACGAGCAGTACTTC,NA,TRBJ2-7,NA,TRBV5-1
CASSFRDTSYEQYF,TGTGCCAGCAGCTTCCGGGACACCTCCTACGAGCAGTACTTC,NA,TRBJ2-7,NA,TRBV13
CSADSDMNTEAFF,TGCAGTGCTGACAGCGATATGAACACTGAAGCTTTCTTT,NA,TRBJ1-1,few,TRBV20-1
CASSLVMGQANF,TGTGCCAGCAGCTTAGTTATGGGACAAGCCAACTTC,NA,TRBJ2-7,NA,TRBV7-6
CASSPSPGQGISYEQYF,TGTGCCAGCTCACCGTCCCCCGGACAGGGGATTTCCTACGAGCAGTACTTC,TRBD1,TRBJ2-7,few,TRBV18
CASSLKAPANYGYTF,TGTGCCAGCAGTTTGAAAGCCCCAGCTAACTATGGCTACACCTTC,NA,TRBJ1-2,few,TRBV12-3/TRBV12-4
CSVRQGWYEQYF,TGCAGCGTCCGACAGGGCTGGTACGAGCAGTACTTC,TRBD1,TRBJ2-7,NA,TRBV29-1
CASSPRGRGHYEQYF,TGTGCCAGCAGCCCCCGAGGGCGGGGCCACTACGAGCAGTACTTC,NA,TRBJ2-7,few,TRBV28
CASSDRPSSYNEQFF,TGTGCCAGCAGTGACCGCCCTAGCTCCTACAATGAGCAGTTCTTC,NA,TRBJ2-1,NA,TRBV6-4
CASSLGLAPNTGELFF,TGCGCCAGCAGCTTGGGGTTGGCACCGAACACCGGGGAGCTGTTTTTT,NA,TRBJ2-2,few,TRBV5-1
CASSLLVGGRGGGELFF,TGTGCCAGCAGCCTCTTAGTGGGAGGGAGAGGAGGCGGGGAGCTGTTTTTT,TRBD2,TRBJ2-2,once,TRBV9
CSFKPPGQGEWRHGWDTQYF,TGCAGCTTCAAACCTCCGGGACAGGGGGAATGGAGACATGGCTGGGATACGCAGTATTTT,TRBD1,TRBJ2-3,NA,TRBV29-1
CASSLYSSYYYNEQFF,TGTGCCAGCAGCTTATATAGCTCTTACTATTACAATGAGCAGTTCTTC,NA,TRBJ2-1,NA,TRBV7-2
CASSARAWGQETQYF,TGTGCCAGCAGCGCCAGGGCCTGGGGACAAGAGACCCAGTACTTC,NA,TRBJ2-5,few,TRBV7-8
CAICFRAPLAPNTGELFF,TGTGCCATCTGTTTTAGGGCCCCACTAGCGCCGAACACCGGGGAGCTGTTTTTT,TRBD2,TRBJ2-2,NA,TRBV12-3/TRBV12-4
CASSPWATDTQYF,TGTGCCAGCTCACCATGGGCCACAGATACGCAGTATTTT,NA,TRBJ2-3,NA,TRBV18
CASLRSGAGNTIYF,TGTGCCAGCCTTCGGTCGGGGGCCGGAAACACCATATATTTT,NA,TRBJ1-3,NA,TRBV12-3/TRBV12-4
CASSEQTTGTGELFF,TGTGCCAGCAGTGAACAGACCACAGGCACCGGGGAGCTGTTTTTT,NA,TRBJ2-2,few,TRBV25-1
CASSLGVLAGSSSYNEQFF,TGTGCCAGCAGCTTAGGGGTACTAGCGGGATCGAGCTCCTACAATGAGCAGTTCTTC,TRBD2,TRBJ2-1,NA,TRBV11-2
CAISEMGMLLQPQHF,TGTGCCATCAGTGAGATGGGGATGTTGCTTCAGCCCCAGCATTTT,NA,TRBJ1-5,NA,TRBV10-3
CASSSLAGFDTDTQYF,TGTGCCAGCAGCTCACTAGCGGGATTTGACACAGATACGCAGTATTTT,TRBD2,TRBJ2-3,NA,TRBV7-9
CASSLVGARGNQPQHF,TGTGCCAGCAGTTTAGTCGGGGCCCGCGGCAATCAGCCCCAGCATTTT,NA,TRBJ1-5,NA,TRBV12-3/TRBV12-4
CASSLRSRGIFISGGTQETQYF,TGTGCCAGCAGTTTAAGGTCCCGGGGGATCTTTATTAGCGGGGGGACCCAAGAGACCCAGTACTTC,TRBD2,TRBJ2-5,many,TRBV27
CASSRRDRGSYTF,TGTGCCAGCAGCCGCCGGGACAGGGGGTCCTACACCTTC,TRBD1,TRBJ1-2,NA,TRBV7-9
CASSVALAGGVSSDTQYF,TGTGCCAGCAGCGTAGCTCTAGCGGGAGGTGTATCCTCCGATACGCAGTATTTT,TRBD2,TRBJ2-3,few,TRBV9
CASSLYSQETQYF,TGTGCCAGCAGTTTGTACAGCCAAGAGACCCAGTACTTC,NA,TRBJ2-5,many,TRBV5-1
CASSSLDSSRGEQYF,TGTGCCAGTAGTTCCTTGGACTCTTCTCGGGGCGAGCAGTACTTC,NA,TRBJ2-7,few,TRBV19
CASFRMPHYEQYF,TGTGCCAGTTTCAGGATGCCTCACTACGAGCAGTACTTC,NA,TRBJ2-7,NA,TRBV5-6